Presented here are 30 T cell receptor beta chains from one specimen sequenced in a study of T cells after yellow fever vaccination. Via MiXCR, TCRdb re-called the 5' RACE reads, giving one row per CDR3 protein. The table has about 340,000 distinct CDR3 sequences, 9.5% to 15% seen once. The sample in question was CD4+ T cells sorted from PBMCs, obtained 15 days after the yellow fever booster vaccination. These receptors were collected from a young man who received the YFV17D yellow fever vaccine.

This clonotype has a handful of counts. The chain has TRBV7-9 and TRBJ1-5; no clear D gene. Trimming took 5 bases from V and 3 from J, leaving 8 bases between them. Per germline, CDR1 SEHNR and CDR2 FQNEAQ (reference sequence). The CDR3 loop spans 13 amino acids. This CDR3 reads CASSTRDNQPQHF. The CDR3 DNA reads TGTGCCAGCAGCACGAGGGACAATCAGCCCCAGCATTTT.

This clonotype was found a few times. This sequence joins TRBV6-5 and TRBJ1-2; D perhaps matches TRBD1 (5 bases). Trimming left V 6 bases short and J 0 bases short, with 17 bases between. CDR3 length: 16 residues. In germline, CDR1 is MNHEY, CDR2 SVGAGI. The CDR3 nucleotides read TGTGCCAGCAGCCCCGGGGCAGGGCATCCTAACTATGGCTACACCTTC. Amino acid sequence: CASSPGAGHPNYGYTF.

This chain links TRBV5-5 with TRBJ2-3; TRBD2 is a possible D gene (5 bases). Trimming shortened V by 2 bases and J by 6 bases, and 13 bases separated the two germline ends. Germline CDR1 is SGHKS and CDR2 is YYEKEE (reference sequence). CDR3 length equals 14 residues. Here the CDR3 DNA reads TGTGCCAGCAGCTTAGCGGATGGATTGGATACGCAGTATTTT. It translates to CASSLADGLDTQYF.

This clonotype was counted at least ten times. The chain recombines TRBV7-6 with TRBJ2-3; perhaps D is TRBD1 or TRBD2 (5 bases each). The germline V and J ends were trimmed by 1 base and 9 bases, with 17 bases remaining between them. The CDR3 covers 15 residues. Per the germline V gene, CDR1 is SGHVS and CDR2 is FNYEAQ. CDR3 DNA sequence: TGTGCCAGCAGCTTAGGGGTACCGGGGCAAGGAACGCAGTATTTT. This translates into CASSLGVPGQGTQYF.

The chain employs TRBV29-1 and TRBJ1-2, with 8 bases that match TRBD1. The CDR3 totals 14 residues. CDR1 is SQVTM and CDR2 is ANQGSEA in the germline V gene. After removal of 4 bases from V and 4 bases from J, the junction contained 8 bases not matched to a gene. CDR3 region: CSVGQGARGYGYTF. The CDR3 coding sequence is TGCAGCGTTGGGCAGGGGGCGCGTGGCTATGGCTACACCTTC.

The chain recombines TRBV19 with TRBJ2-3; tentative D call: TRBD2 (6 bases). V was trimmed by 5 bases and J by 4 bases, leaving 13 bases between them. The germline CDR1 and CDR2 sequences are LNHDA and SQIVND (reference sequence). This CDR3 contains 14 residues. CDR3 bases: TGTGCCAGTAGTGGTATGGGAGGCGCAGATACGCAGTATTTT. It specifies CASSGMGGADTQYF.

This clonotype was detected many times. The J gene is TRBJ2-2, the V gene TRBV20-1, with 10 bases identical to TRBD2. There are 16 residues in the CDR3. With V trimmed by 5 bases and J by 7 bases, 13 bases remained unmatched. Looked up from germline, CDR1 is DFQATT and CDR2 is SNEGSKA (reference sequence). This chain's CDR3 is CSASPGSGGAGGELFF. CDR3 in DNA: TGCAGTGCTTCCCCCGGCAGCGGGGGGGCCGGCGGGGAGCTGTTTTTT.

V gene TRBV2 combines with J gene TRBJ1-4; D unclear. The germline V gene has CDR1 SNHLY and CDR2 FYNNEI. Trimming cost V 7 bases and J 10 bases, with 19 bases left between them. The CDR3 is made up of 14 amino acids. The CDR3 nucleotides are TGTGCCAGCAAGACTGAGAGCCTTGGAGGAAAACTGTTTTTT. Encoded protein: CASKTESLGGKLFF.

This clonotype appeared a few times. The V call is TRBV5-1, the J call TRBJ2-2; either TRBD1 or TRBD2 may supply D (5 bases each). Germline assignment: CDR1 SGHRS and CDR2 YFSETQ. CDR3 length equals 14 residues. Trimming cost V 5 bases and J 3 bases, with 11 bases left between them. The CDR3 here is CASRSGTYTGELFF. The CDR3 coding sequence is TGCGCCAGCAGGTCCGGGACCTACACCGGGGAGCTGTTTTTT. Based on the CDR3 plus reference TRBV5-1 and TRBJ2-2, the full variable domain is KAGVTQTPRYLIKTRGQQVTLSCSPISGHRSVSWYQQTPGQGLQFLFEYFSETQRNKGNFPGRFSGRQFSNSRSEMNVSTLELGDSALYLCASRSGTYTGELFFGEGSRLTVL.

This clonotype was seen repeatedly, ten times or more. This chain uses TRBV5-1 with TRBJ2-5, with 7 bases lining up with TRBD1. Germline-derived CDR1 and CDR2 are SGHRS and YFSETQ. This CDR3 spans 16 amino acids. Germline trimming cut 4 bases from V and 2 bases from J; bases unmatched to any gene: 11. This chain's CDR3 is CASSVGTAILQETQYF. The CDR3 DNA follows: TGCGCCAGCAGCGTCGGGACAGCGATCCTTCAAGAGACCCAGTACTTC.

The rearrangement joins TRBV20-1 to TRBJ2-4; tentative D call: TRBD2 (5 bases). Germline loops: CDR1 DFQATT, CDR2 SNEGSKA (reference sequence). CDR3 size: 13 residues. V was shortened by 6 bases and J by 9 bases, with 18 bases between the two germline ends. CDR3: CSAWTPSTGIQYF. The DNA for the CDR3 is TGCAGTGCATGGACTCCATCAACGGGCATTCAGTACTTC.

This clonotype was seen only a few times. The chain links TRBV20-1 to TRBJ2-1; no reliable D call. CDR3 size: 16 residues. Germline V CDR1 and CDR2: DFQATT, SNEGSKA (reference sequence). V was clipped by 3 bases and J by 9 bases, with 24 bases between them. This CDR3 reads CSASHPSLPRSGEQFF. The CDR3 nucleotides are TGCAGTGCTAGCCACCCGTCACTCCCCCGAAGTGGTGAGCAGTTCTTC.

The J gene is TRBJ2-1, the V gene TRBV5-1; tentatively, D is TRBD1 (5 bases). Germline CDR1 reads SGHRS; CDR2 reads YFSETQ. The CDR3 is 15 residues long. Deletions cut 1 base from V and 12 bases from J, with 20 bases between. CDR3 region: CASSLTTDPALGQFF. The CDR3 DNA follows: TGCGCCAGCAGCTTGACGACAGACCCGGCCTTGGGGCAGTTCTTC.

This clonotype was seen more than once but under ten times. The chain recombines TRBV30 with TRBJ1-4; D remains ambiguous. V lost 0 bases and J lost 8, with 10 bases in between. The CDR3 covers 13 residues. The germline V gene has CDR1 GTSNPN and CDR2 SVGIG (reference sequence). The chain's CDR3 is CAWSVGSLEKLFF. The CDR3 DNA reads TGTGCCTGGAGTGTTGGGTCACTCGAAAAACTGTTTTTT.

In DNA form, the CDR3 reads TGTGCCACCAGTGATGAGGGGCCTAACTACAATGAGCAGTTCTTC. Its protein product is CATSDEGPNYNEQFF. The gene calls are TRBV24-1 and TRBJ2-1; possibly TRBD1 or TRBD2 for D (5 bases each). V was trimmed by 3 bases and J by 3 bases, leaving 11 bases between them. CDR1 is KGHDR, CDR2 SFDVKD, per germline. This CDR3 region has 15 residues.

This clonotype has only a few counts. The chain carries TRBV24-1 and TRBJ2-5; D is possibly TRBD1 or TRBD2 (5 bases each). The CDR3 contains 11 residues. Germline CDR1 is KGHDR and CDR2 is SFDVKD. V lost 8 bases to trimming and J lost 5 bases, with 8 bases between them. As DNA, the CDR3 is TGTGCCACCATCAGGGAGGAGACCCAGTACTTC. It yields the protein CATIREETQYF.

This clonotype was recorded a few times. The rearrangement links TRBV7-2 to TRBJ1-2; 7 bases line up with TRBD1. Germline lookup yields CDR1 SGHTA and CDR2 FQGNSA. This CDR3 spans 14 amino acids. V gave up 7 bases and J gave up 8 bases; unmatched junction bases: 13. This CDR3 reads CASNPGDRVGGYTF. In nucleotides, the CDR3 is TGTGCCAGCAACCCCGGCGACAGGGTTGGAGGCTACACCTTC.

This clonotype was observed a few times. The chain has TRBV10-3 and TRBJ1-2, with TRBD1 as a possible D gene (5 bases). Germline V CDR1 and CDR2: ENHRY, SYGVKD. The V gene lost 6 bases and the J gene lost 8 bases, with 19 bases spanning the gap. The CDR3 consists of 14 residues. CDR3 loop: CAIRPNQGIYGYTF. The CDR3, as DNA: TGTGCCATCAGGCCGAACCAGGGCATTTACGGCTACACCTTC.

This rearrangement joins TRBV5-1 to TRBJ2-7, with 9 bases identical to TRBD1. The CDR3 is made up of 15 amino acids. Germline assignment: CDR1 SGHRS and CDR2 YFSETQ. V lost 1 base to trimming and J lost 3 bases; unmatched junction nucleotides: 5. The DNA of the CDR3 is TGCGCCAGCAGCTTGACGGAGGACAGGGGCTACGAGCAGTACTTC. Amino acid sequence: CASSLTEDRGYEQYF.

This clonotype was seen more than once but under ten times. The V gene is TRBV11-2, the J gene TRBJ1-1; no firm D call. The germline V and J ends were trimmed by 2 bases and 1 base, with 5 bases remaining between them. Looked up from germline, CDR1 is SGHAT and CDR2 is FQNNGV. This CDR3 is built from 13 residues. CDR3 nucleotides: TGTGCCAGCAGCTTATTCTGGAACACTGAAGCTTTCTTT. This sequence encodes CASSLFWNTEAFF.

There are a few counts of this clonotype. The chain carries TRBV2 and TRBJ2-7; D may correspond to TRBD1 or TRBD2 (5 bases each). Germline V gene lookup returns CDR1 SNHLY and CDR2 FYNNEI. The CDR3 has 14 amino acids. The V end lost 8 bases, the J end lost 7 bases, and 21 bases lay between the germline ends. CDR3 nucleotides: TGTGCCAGCGGCGCGACTGGGACCCAGGGAGAGCAGTACTTC. Amino acid sequence: CASGATGTQGEQYF.

CDR3 sequence (DNA): TGTGCCAGCTGCCCTCGCGGGGCTAGCGGGGGGGGCTACAATGAGCAGTTCTTC. Protein: CASCPRGASGGGYNEQFF. The gene calls are TRBV7-2 and TRBJ2-1; 12 bases are shared with TRBD2. V was pared by 8 bases and J by 3 bases, with 14 bases of the junction left unmatched. CDR1 and CDR2 from the germline V gene are SGHTA and FQGNSA. This CDR3 has 18 residues.

This clonotype was detected a few times. Here the CDR3 DNA reads TGTGCCAGCAGCCGGCCTTCCTACAATGAGCAGTTCTTC. This translates into CASSRPSYNEQFF. The J gene is TRBJ2-1, the V gene TRBV6-6; D is ambiguous. V lost 6 bases, J lost 1 base, and 7 bases lay in between. Germline-derived CDR1 and CDR2 are MNHNY and SVGAGI (reference sequence). The CDR3 consists of 13 residues.

The J gene is TRBJ1-1, the V gene TRBV4-1; D perhaps matches TRBD1 (5 bases). The V end lost 0 bases, the J end lost 2 bases, and 7 bases lay between the germline ends. CDR3 length: 14 amino acids. Germline assignment: CDR1 MGHRA and CDR2 YSYEKL. This CDR3 is CASSQDGGNTEAFF. The CDR3 nucleotides are TGCGCCAGCAGCCAAGACGGGGGAAACACTGAAGCTTTCTTT.

The chain has TRBV27 and TRBJ2-2; TRBD2 matches at 7 bases. The CDR3 covers 13 residues. Trimming at V came to 11 bases and at J to 0 bases, leaving 3 bases not matched to a gene. The V gene's germline CDR1 is MNHEY and CDR2 SMNVEV (reference sequence). For the CDR3, the DNA is TGTGCCGGGGGGGTCACGAACACCGGGGAGCTGTTTTTT. Amino acids: CAGGVTNTGELFF.

In this sample, this clonotype turned up many times. The chain has TRBV4-3 and TRBJ2-7; a possible D gene is TRBD2 (6 bases). The V end lost 5 bases, the J end lost 2 bases, and 13 bases lay between the germline ends. CDR1 and CDR2 (germline): LGHNA, YSLEER. The CDR3 is 14 residues long. This CDR3 reads CASSFVGEAYEQYF. Here the CDR3 DNA reads TGCGCCAGCAGCTTTGTGGGGGAGGCCTACGAGCAGTACTTC.

This clonotype was recorded a few times. CDR3 sequence (DNA): TGTGCCAGCGGCGAAGCCGGGCCCGGGGAGCTGTTTTTT. The encoded protein is CASGEAGPGELFF. The rearrangement joins TRBV25-1 to TRBJ2-2; no reliable D call. The CDR3 is made up of 13 amino acids. The germline V and J ends were trimmed by 8 bases and 6 bases, with 13 bases remaining between them. The V gene's germline CDR1 is MGHDK and CDR2 SYGVNS.

The chain links TRBV27 to TRBJ2-3; maybe TRBD1 (6 bases). The CDR3 is 15 amino acids. Germline CDR1 reads MNHEY; CDR2 reads SMNVEV (reference sequence). Trimming took 6 bases from V and 1 from J, leaving 14 bases between them. The CDR3 protein is CASRRRQVGTDTQYF. DNA for the CDR3: TGTGCCAGCAGGAGGCGACAGGTGGGCACAGATACGCAGTATTTT.

The chain is built from TRBV11-2 and TRBJ1-1; a weak D match, TRBD1 (6 bases). The V end was cut by 1 base, the J end by 5 bases, with 17 bases between. Germline V lookup: CDR1 SGHAT, CDR2 FQNNGV. CDR3 size: 16 residues. CDR3 DNA sequence: TGTGCCAGCAGCTTAGTGGCAGGGGTTGGGGGAACTGAAGCTTTCTTT. It specifies CASSLVAGVGGTEAFF.

This clonotype was observed a few times. This sequence joins TRBV6-5 and TRBJ1-5; the D gene is possibly TRBD1 (5 bases). The CDR3 runs to 15 residues. Germline V lookup: CDR1 MNHEY, CDR2 SVGAGI. Trimming removed 5 bases from V and 6 bases from J, with 17 bases in between. The CDR3 region has the DNA TGTGCCAGCAGTAGTGTATGGGGGGGAGGTCAGCCCCAGCATTTT. Its translation: CASSSVWGGGQPQHF.